This T cell receptor beta chain was recorded in a study of blood T cell repertoires in COVID-19. At the level of the study: Both acute and convalescent COVID-19 samples were obtained from the United States, Italy and Spain.

Germline assignment: CDR1 SGHDT and CDR2 YYEEEE. V gave up 1 base and J gave up 5 bases; unmatched junction bases: 6. The CDR3 covers 15 residues. Clinical histories supplied by participants themselves formed the basis of cohort assignment. Authors' analysis steps: Estimation of nucleated cell counts was performed using reference gene primer amplification. The table came from immunoSEQ multiplex PCR; TCRdb's copy has only in-frame clones and leaves some out. The V and J calls and clone size come from that table; D and trimming were worked out from the DNA. The sample consists of some 400,000 clones, under 90% of them appearing once.

The sequence was obtained from a woman in her thirties who had recovered from COVID-19. The chain couples TRBV5-6 to TRBJ1-5, with TRBD1 matching over 7 bases. Sequenced: PBMCs or T cells enriched from blood (not recorded which). Written as DNA, the CDR3 is TGTGCCAGCAGCTTGAATTGGGACAGATATCAGCCCCAGCATTTT. This sequence encodes CASSLNWDRYQPQHF.